This TCR beta chain emerged from a study of cytomegalovirus exposure and HLA in healthy donors. In germline, CDR1 is SGHTA, CDR2 FQGNSA. J gave up 3 bases and V 4 bases, and 5 bases lay outside the gene matches. The CDR3 is made up of 14 amino acids. Regarding this clone: Its antigen is not known.

The PCR contained 60 Vbeta and 13 Jbeta primers. TCRdb's table, derived via immunoSEQ multiplex PCR, lists solely in-frame clones and lacks some. The table shows fewer than 90,000 clones, with about 71% occurring only once. Study results and caveats: HLA allele associations emerged for 17,000 or so TCR beta sequences in a later analysis, at 0.05 false discovery rate.

This chain links TRBV7-2 with TRBJ1-2, with 7 nucleotides matching TRBD1. What was sequenced was PBMCs. The receptor was derived from a woman in her 50s in good health and CMV-seropositive. CDR3 sequence reads: CASSYPGTDYGYTF. CDR3 nucleotide sequence: TGTGCCAGCAGCTACCCTGGGACAGACTATGGCTACACCTTC. Based on the CDR3 plus reference TRBV7-2 and TRBJ1-2, the full variable domain is GAGVSQSPSNKVTEKGKDVELRCDPISGHTALYWYRQSLGQGLEFLIYFQGNSAPDKSGLPSDRFSAERTGGSVSTLTIQRTQQEDSAVYLCASSYPGTDYGYTFGSGTRLTVV.